The 16 T cell receptor beta chains below come from one sample, sequenced in a study of cytomegalovirus exposure and HLA in healthy donors. The PCR contained 60 Vbeta and 13 Jbeta primers. Method: immunoSEQ multiplex PCR; TCRdb's copy keeps in-frame clones and lacks some. The profile shows over 120,000 clones, around 72% of them singletons. The specimen sequenced was PBMCs. All receptors come from a man in his late teens or twenties in good health and CMV-seropositive.

The chain couples TRBV9 to TRBJ1-3; D not resolved. V was cut by 4 bases and J by 4 bases, with 12 bases left in between. The CDR3 is made up of 14 amino acids. Germline assignment: CDR1 SGDLS and CDR2 YYNGEE. CDR3 sequence (DNA): TGTGCCAGCAGCCCCCCCTTGGGCGGAAACACCATATATTTT. It specifies CASSPPLGGNTIYF.

CDR3 in DNA: TGTGCCAGCAGCGCATTGCAGGGGGGAGGTGAAGCTTTCTTT. Its translation is CASSALQGGGEAFF. The V call is TRBV9, the J call TRBJ1-1; 7 positions match TRBD1. V trimming: 3 bases; J trimming: 7 bases; junction bases outside the gene matches: 9. Germline-derived CDR1 and CDR2 are SGDLS and YYNGEE. The CDR3 runs to 14 residues.

This rearrangement joins TRBV2 to TRBJ2-5; 9 bases line up with TRBD2. The CDR3 contains 14 residues. Germline V gives CDR1 SNHLY, CDR2 FYNNEI. V dropped 10 bases and J dropped 5; count of bases not matched to a gene: 11. CDR3 sequence: CAIRAGGPGETQYF. The CDR3 coding sequence is TGTGCCATCAGGGCGGGGGGGCCAGGGGAGACCCAGTACTTC. Drawing the rest from reference TRBV2 and TRBJ2-5, the complete variable domain is EPEVTQTPSHQVTQMGQEVILRCVPISNHLYFYWYRQILGQKVEFLVSFYNNEISEKSEIFDDQFSVERPDGSNFTLKIRSTKLEDSAMYFCAIRAGGPGETQYFGPGTRLLVL.

The chain joins TRBV6-6 to TRBJ1-5, with D uncertain. Looked up from germline, CDR1 is MNHNY and CDR2 is SVGAGI (reference sequence). The CDR3 totals 12 residues. With 8 bases removed from V and 6 bases from J, the gap between germline ends came to 11 bases. The CDR3 here is CASASRGQPQHF. DNA of the CDR3: TGTGCCAGCGCTTCGCGGGGTCAGCCCCAGCATTTT.

This chain connects TRBV28 to TRBJ2-7; 8 bases agree with TRBD1. CDR1 is MDHEN and CDR2 is SYDVKM in the germline V gene. Trimming removed 2 bases from V and 6 bases from J; junction bases left unmatched: 18. The CDR3 contains 18 residues. The CDR3 DNA reads TGTGCCAGCAGTTTAAGGGGCCTAAAAGGAGGACAGGGTCCCGAGCAGTACTTC. This gives the protein CASSLRGLKGGQGPEQYF. The full variable domain, completed using reference TRBV28 and TRBJ2-7, is DVKVTQSSRYLVKRTGEKVFLECVQDMDHENMFWYRQDPGLGLRLIYFSYDVKMKEKGDIPEGYSVSREKKERFSLILESASTNQTSMYLCASSLRGLKGGQGPEQYFGPGTRLTVT.

The chain combines TRBV19 with TRBJ1-5; TRBD1 matches at 7 bases. The CDR3 has 15 residues. Germline CDR1 reads LNHDA; CDR2 reads SQIVND (reference sequence). Losses at the gene ends were 7 bases for V and 7 bases for J; bases not matched to a gene: 13. CDR3 protein: CASIPTGAGGQPQHF. CDR3 DNA: TGTGCCAGTATCCCCACAGGGGCCGGCGGACAGCCCCAGCATTTT.

The rearrangement joins TRBV2 to TRBJ1-1; a possible D gene is TRBD1 (5 bases). Germline V lookup: CDR1 SNHLY, CDR2 FYNNEI. The germline V and J ends were trimmed by 6 bases and 7 bases, with 15 bases remaining between them. There are 13 residues in the CDR3. The DNA of the CDR3 is TGTGCCAGCAGCCTCACCACCCAGGGTGAAGCTTTCTTT. Amino acids: CASSLTTQGEAFF.

The gene calls are TRBV9 and TRBJ2-7; a weak D match, TRBD1 (6 bases). V was pared by 4 bases and J by 2 bases, with 16 bases between. This CDR3 is built from 15 residues. CDR1 is SGDLS and CDR2 is YYNGEE in the germline V gene. CDR3 region: CASSTTPGDTYEQYF. The CDR3 DNA sequence: TGTGCCAGCAGCACTACGCCAGGGGATACCTACGAGCAGTACTTC.

The genes are TRBV15 and TRBJ2-2; perhaps TRBD2 as D (6 bases). V lost 9 bases to trimming and J lost 6 bases, with 17 bases between them. Germline assignment: CDR1 LNHNV and CDR2 YYDKDF (reference sequence). This CDR3 has 14 amino acids. The CDR3 spells CATRTNKVPGELFF. The CDR3 DNA sequence: TGTGCCACAAGGACTAATAAGGTTCCCGGGGAGCTGTTTTTT.

This chain joins TRBV19 and TRBJ2-1; 8 bases align to TRBD1. The CDR3 is 20 residues long. J was trimmed by 0 bases and V by 3 bases; bases with no gene match: 16. Germline-derived CDR1 and CDR2 are LNHDA and SQIVND (reference sequence). CDR3 nucleotide sequence: TGTGCCAGTAGTATTTTTGGGGACAGGAGCTATCAAAGCTCCTACAATGAGCAGTTCTTC. This encodes CASSIFGDRSYQSSYNEQFF.

This chain links TRBV2 with TRBJ2-1, with D unresolved. Germline CDR1 is SNHLY and CDR2 is FYNNEI. V dropped 6 bases and J dropped 5 bases, with 17 bases sitting between them. The CDR3 has 15 amino acids. The CDR3 sequence is CASSHTVGPNNEQFF. For the CDR3, the DNA is TGTGCCAGCAGCCATACGGTTGGTCCTAACAATGAGCAGTTCTTC.

This chain connects TRBV5-1 to TRBJ1-4; 8 positions agree with TRBD1. Per the germline V gene, CDR1 is SGHRS and CDR2 is YFSETQ. The junction had 5 bases not matched to a gene; V was cut back by 2 bases and J by 8 bases. This CDR3 is 14 amino acids long. This CDR3 is CASSFGQGHEKLFF. DNA for the CDR3: TGCGCCAGCAGCTTCGGACAGGGTCACGAAAAACTGTTTTTT.

The rearrangement links TRBV12-5 to TRBJ2-3, with 7 bases aligning to TRBD1. V dropped 0 bases and J dropped 0; count of bases not matched to a gene: 6. The CDR3 extends over 17 amino acids. CDR1 is LGHNT and CDR2 is FRNRAP in the germline V gene. CDR3 residues: CASGLVLQGSSTDTQYF. The CDR3, as DNA: TGTGCTAGTGGTTTGGTACTACAGGGGTCTAGCACAGATACGCAGTATTTT. The full variable domain, rest sourced from reference TRBV12-5 and TRBJ2-3, is DARVTQTPRHKVTEMGQEVTMRCQPILGHNTVFWYRQTMMQGLELLAYFRNRAPLDDSGMPKDRFSAEMPDATLATLKIQPSEPRDSAVYFCASGLVLQGSSTDTQYFGPGTRLTVL.

The sample holds a few counts of this clone. The chain recombines TRBV9 with TRBJ1-1; no clear D gene. The CDR3 extends over 13 amino acids. Germline V gene data show CDR1 as SGDLS and CDR2 as YYNGEE. With 0 bases removed from V and 1 base from J, the gap between germline ends came to 4 bases. The CDR3 spells CASSVDTNTEAFF. CDR3 DNA: TGTGCCAGCAGCGTAGACACGAACACTGAAGCTTTCTTT. Combining the CDR3 with reference TRBV9 and TRBJ1-1 gives the whole variable domain DSGVTQTPKHLITATGQRVTLRCSPRSGDLSVYWYQQSLDQGLQFLIQYYNGEERAKGNILERFSAQQFPDLHSELNLSSLELGDSALYFCASSVDTNTEAFFGQGTRLTVV.

The chain links TRBV27 to TRBJ1-6, with D perhaps TRBD1 (6 bases). The CDR3 runs 13 residues. Trimming shortened V by 3 bases and J by 13 bases, and 13 bases separated the two germline ends. Germline lookup yields CDR1 MNHEY and CDR2 SMNVEV (reference sequence). The DNA for the CDR3 is TGTGCCAGCAGTTTCGGGACACGGGTGCCCCTCCACTTT. This translates into CASSFGTRVPLHF.

The rearrangement joins TRBV5-1 to TRBJ1-6; 10 bases are shared with TRBD1. The length of the CDR3 is 15 residues. The germline V gene encodes CDR1 SGHRS and CDR2 YFSETQ. The J segment lost 5 bases and the V segment lost 4 bases, leaving 3 bases of the junction unmatched. The CDR3 DNA follows: TGCGCCAGCAGCGGACAGGGGGTAGATAATTCACCCCTCCACTTT. Translation gives CASSGQGVDNSPLHF.